Following are 30 T cell receptor beta chains from one sample sequenced in a study of T cell responses to AZD1222 COVID-19 vaccine. The protocol was immunoSEQ multiplex PCR, while the TCRdb copy is restricted to in-frame clones and leaves out a portion. Of roughly 93,000 clones in the sample, 85% to 90% were seen once. Sample: peripheral blood, taken on day 0 of MenACWY control vaccination. The source is an adult in good health.

V and J are TRBV23-1 and TRBJ1-3, with D possibly matching TRBD1 (5 bases). TRBV23-1 is an ORF for which the function is uncertain. V shed 0 bases and J shed 4 bases, with 10 bases lying between them. This CDR3 has 15 amino acids. The CDR3 is CASSQSKGVGNTIYF. The CDR3 nucleotides read TGCGCCAGCAGTCAATCGAAAGGGGTGGGAAACACCATATATTTT.

The CDR3 DNA is TGTGCCAGCAGTCCCACCGGGGAGCTGTTTTTT. It codes for CASSPTGELFF. J is TRBJ2-2 and V is TRBV27; D remains ambiguous. With 5 bases removed from V and 4 bases from J, the gap between germline ends came to 2 bases. Germline CDR1 MNHEY, CDR2 SMNVEV (reference sequence). This CDR3 has 11 residues.

This chain connects TRBV24-1 to TRBJ2-5; a weak D match, TRBD2 (6 bases). V dropped 2 bases and J dropped 6 bases, with 15 bases sitting between them. Germline V gene sequence: CDR1 KGHDR, CDR2 SFDVKD. The CDR3 is 15 amino acids. Here the CDR3 reads CATSDSGTATKTQYF. The CDR3, as DNA: TGTGCCACCAGTGATTCAGGGACTGCCACAAAGACCCAGTACTTC.

In this sample, this clone turned up many times. This chain links TRBV7-9 with TRBJ1-2; D is uncertain. V was cut by 5 bases and J by 8 bases, with 12 bases left in between. CDR3 length: 12 amino acids. Germline V gene sequence: CDR1 SEHNR, CDR2 FQNEAQ (reference sequence). CDR3 nucleotide sequence: TGTGCCAGCAGCCGGGGAAGGGAGGGCTACACCTTC. It encodes CASSRGREGYTF.

This chain joins TRBV5-1 and TRBJ1-6, with D unresolved. Trimming pared 5 bases from V and 0 bases from J, leaving 6 bases between. The CDR3 loop spans 14 amino acids. Germline V gene data show CDR1 as SGHRS and CDR2 as YFSETQ. The CDR3 reads CASRESSYNSPLHF. CDR3 in DNA: TGCGCCAGCAGGGAAAGCTCCTATAATTCACCCCTCCACTTT.

This chain joins TRBV27 and TRBJ2-7; D call uncertain. The V gene lost 4 bases and the J gene lost 6 bases, with 13 bases spanning the gap. There are 13 residues in the CDR3. From germline, CDR1 is MNHEY and CDR2 SMNVEV (reference sequence). CDR3 in DNA: TGTGCCAGCAGTTATTTCTCGGAAGGCGAGCAGTACTTC. It is translated as CASSYFSEGEQYF.

This clone showed up just once. CDR3 nucleotides: TGCGCCAGCAGCCAAGCACTATCGACAGGGGTGTACGAGCAGTACTTC. This encodes CASSQALSTGVYEQYF. The chain employs TRBV4-1 and TRBJ2-7, with 8 bases aligning to TRBD1. The junction had 9 bases not matched to a gene; V was cut back by 1 base and J by 4 bases. This CDR3 region has 16 residues. Germline values: CDR1 MGHRA, CDR2 YSYEKL.

The chain employs TRBV27 and TRBJ2-1; D ambiguous. Trimming took 2 bases from V and 2 from J, leaving 7 bases between them. CDR1 and CDR2 (germline): MNHEY, SMNVEV (reference sequence). The CDR3 runs to 14 residues. The CDR3 loop is CASSLRQAYNEQFF. The CDR3, as DNA: TGTGCCAGCAGTTTAAGGCAGGCCTACAATGAGCAGTTCTTC.

The chain carries TRBV21-1 and TRBJ1-5. TRBV21-1 is given as a pseudogene. CDR3 length: 14 amino acids. CDR3 DNA: TGTGCCAGCAGCCACCGGGCGGGGCTGCAGCCCCAGCATTTT. Protein sequence: CASSHRAGLQPQHF.

V gene TRBV4-1 combines with J gene TRBJ2-7; D may be TRBD2 (6 bases). The CDR3 consists of 13 residues. V was shortened by 1 base and J by 4 bases, with 8 bases between the two germline ends. Germline V gene sequence: CDR1 MGHRA, CDR2 YSYEKL. The DNA of the CDR3 is TGCGCCAGCAGCCAAGGGGCGGGGTACGAGCAGTACTTC. Translated, it gives CASSQGAGYEQYF.

This chain connects TRBV3-1 (or the pseudogene TRBV3-2) to TRBJ2-5; no clear D gene. The CDR3 has 14 amino acids. Germline V CDR1 and CDR2: LGHDT, YNNKEL (reference sequence). Trimming took off 1 base at V and 3 bases at J, with 9 bases between the two ends. The CDR3 is CASSQVLGKETQYF. The CDR3 DNA is TGTGCCAGCAGCCAAGTCCTAGGGAAAGAGACCCAGTACTTC.

The J gene is TRBJ2-4, the V gene TRBV6-4, with D tentatively TRBD1 (5 bases). CDR1 and CDR2 (germline): MRHNA, SNTAGT. The CDR3 sequence is 13 residues long. V was cut by 11 bases and J by 3 bases, with 14 bases left in between. The CDR3 DNA reads TGTGCCGGAAAGACAGATAGCAAAAACATTCAGTACTTC. It is translated as CAGKTDSKNIQYF.

The chain recombines TRBV19 with TRBJ2-3; D is perhaps TRBD1 (5 bases). Germline assignment: CDR1 LNHDA and CDR2 SQIVND (reference sequence). The CDR3 has 14 residues. V was clipped by 4 bases and J by 4 bases, with 12 bases between them. The CDR3 nucleotides are TGTGCCAGTAGTACGTCAGGGTACGCAGATACGCAGTATTTT. As protein: CASSTSGYADTQYF.

The gene calls are TRBV30 and TRBJ1-5; 9 positions match TRBD1. Germline V gives CDR1 GTSNPN, CDR2 SVGIG (reference sequence). After removal of 2 bases from V and 7 bases from J, the junction contained 6 bases not matched to a gene. CDR3 length equals 14 residues. The chain's CDR3 is CAWSKDRGGQPQHF. The CDR3 nucleotides read TGTGCCTGGAGTAAGGACAGGGGAGGGCAGCCCCAGCATTTT.

The rearrangement links TRBV6-2 or TRBV6-3 to TRBJ1-3; D uncertain. The CDR3 contains 11 residues. From germline, CDR1 is MNHEY and CDR2 SVGEGT. V was pared by 2 bases and J by 4 bases, with 0 bases between. The CDR3 bases are TGTGCCAGCAGTTACGGAAACACCATATATTTT. This sequence encodes CASSYGNTIYF.

This clone was seen more than once but under ten times. The chain is built from TRBV7-6 and TRBJ1-5; unclear D gene. The V and J ends lost 0 bases and 0 bases respectively, with 9 bases between them. The germline V gene has CDR1 SGHVS and CDR2 FNYEAQ. The CDR3 is 16 amino acids. The DNA of the CDR3 is TGTGCCAGCAGCTTAGCGGAGGGTTATAGCAATCAGCCCCAGCATTTT. Translating it yields CASSLAEGYSNQPQHF.

This clone was counted once. The chain has TRBV30 and TRBJ1-5, with D possibly matching TRBD1 (6 bases). From germline, CDR1 is GTSNPN and CDR2 SVGIG (reference sequence). The CDR3 is made up of 16 amino acids. V lost 2 bases and J 1 base, leaving 15 bases between the germline ends. CDR3 sequence: CAWSYLTRGSNQPQHF. The CDR3, as DNA: TGTGCCTGGAGTTACCTGACCAGGGGAAGCAATCAGCCCCAGCATTTT.

This chain connects TRBV2 to TRBJ1-1; maybe TRBD1 (6 bases). The CDR3 loop spans 13 amino acids. The V end lost 7 bases, the J end lost 7 bases, and 16 bases lay between the germline ends. Germline-derived CDR1 and CDR2 are SNHLY and FYNNEI. CDR3 protein: CASTQDSILEAFF. Written as DNA, the CDR3 is TGTGCCAGCACACAGGACAGCATTCTTGAAGCTTTCTTT.

The chain links TRBV11-2 to TRBJ1-2; the D gene is possibly TRBD1 (5 bases). V was clipped by 1 base and J by 5 bases, with 11 bases between them. CDR1 is SGHAT and CDR2 is FQNNGV in the germline V gene. The CDR3 sequence is 14 residues long. CDR3 nucleotide sequence: TGTGCCAGCAGCTTAGGACCGACAGATTATGGCTACACCTTC. The encoded protein is CASSLGPTDYGYTF.

The V and J genes are TRBV12-5 and TRBJ1-2; no firm D call. The CDR3 has 18 amino acids. Germline assignment: CDR1 LGHNT and CDR2 FRNRAP. V was clipped by 1 base and J by 1 base, with 19 bases between them. DNA for the CDR3: TGTGCTAGTGGTTTGGGAATCAGCTATTCCCTGCTTAACTATGGCTACACCTTC. Protein product: CASGLGISYSLLNYGYTF. Supplemented by reference TRBV12-5 and TRBJ1-2, the full variable domain reads DARVTQTPRHKVTEMGQEVTMRCQPILGHNTVFWYRQTMMQGLELLAYFRNRAPLDDSGMPKDRFSAEMPDATLATLKIQPSEPRDSAVYFCASGLGISYSLLNYGYTFGSGTRLTVV.

This clone was counted once. The chain combines TRBV11-2 with TRBJ1-5; D gene ambiguous. Germline V lookup: CDR1 SGHAT, CDR2 FQNNGV. V was clipped by 2 bases and J by 3 bases, with 5 bases between them. This CDR3 region has 13 residues. The CDR3 coding sequence is TGTGCCAGCAGCTTAAGACTCAATCAGCCCCAGCATTTT. Its protein product is CASSLRLNQPQHF.

This sequence joins TRBV28 and TRBJ1-2; the D is unclear. V gave up 4 bases and J gave up 4 bases, with 10 bases separating them. Germline values: CDR1 MDHEN, CDR2 SYDVKM. CDR3 length: 13 amino acids. Here the CDR3 reads CASSSSRFYGYTF. The CDR3 nucleotides are TGTGCCAGCAGTTCCTCCCGGTTCTATGGCTACACCTTC.

This rearrangement joins TRBV9 to TRBJ2-7; 7 bases fit TRBD1. This CDR3 is built from 14 residues. V was clipped by 4 bases and J by 1 base; unmatched bases: 5. Germline values: CDR1 SGDLS, CDR2 YYNGEE. CDR3 DNA sequence: TGTGCCAGCAGCCTTGGGACAGATTCCTACGAGCAGTACTTC. Translated, it gives CASSLGTDSYEQYF. Full variable domain (remainder filled in from reference TRBV9 and TRBJ2-7): DSGVTQTPKHLITATGQRVTLRCSPRSGDLSVYWYQQSLDQGLQFLIQYYNGEERAKGNILERFSAQQFPDLHSELNLSSLELGDSALYFCASSLGTDSYEQYFGPGTRLTVT.

The rearrangement joins TRBV28 to TRBJ1-4; TRBD1 matches at 8 bases. Germline V lookup: CDR1 MDHEN, CDR2 SYDVKM. Trimming at V came to 6 bases and at J to 7 bases, leaving 10 bases not matched to a gene. This CDR3 comprises 15 residues. CDR3 nucleotide sequence: TGTGCCAGCAGAGTGAGACAGGGGAAAGTTGAAAAACTGTTTTTT. This translates into CASRVRQGKVEKLFF.

The rearrangement joins TRBV10-1 to TRBJ1-1; D might be TRBD1 (6 bases). From germline, CDR1 is WNHNN and CDR2 SYGVQD (reference sequence). This CDR3 is 14 amino acids long. V was pared by 2 bases and J by 8 bases, with 15 bases between. CDR3 sequence (DNA): TGCGCCAGCAGTGAGACCAGGACAGTCGGGGAAGCTTTCTTT. It yields the protein CASSETRTVGEAFF.

The rearrangement links TRBV11-2 to TRBJ2-3; 9 nucleotides match TRBD1. V lost 5 bases, J lost 2 bases, and 5 bases stayed unmatched. From germline, CDR1 is SGHAT and CDR2 FQNNGV. The CDR3 is 15 amino acids. CDR3 residues: CASSVQGAPTDTQYF. Written as DNA, the CDR3 is TGTGCCAGCAGCGTACAGGGGGCACCCACAGATACGCAGTATTTT.

The rearrangement joins TRBV7-9 to TRBJ2-7, with 7 bases fitting TRBD1. Germline CDR1 is SEHNR and CDR2 is FQNEAQ (reference sequence). This CDR3 contains 14 residues. Germline trimming cut 5 bases from V and 2 bases from J; bases unmatched to any gene: 6. The CDR3 bases are TGTGCCAGCAGCCTCATGACAGGGACCTACGAGCAGTACTTC. Translated: CASSLMTGTYEQYF.

V is TRBV5-1 and J is TRBJ1-1, with D unresolved. Per the germline V gene, CDR1 is SGHRS and CDR2 is YFSETQ. The CDR3 runs 16 residues. The V end was cut by 4 bases, the J end by 0 bases, with 16 bases between. The CDR3 bases are TGCGCCAGCAGCCAAACACAGAGATCGATGAACACTGAAGCTTTCTTT. This sequence encodes CASSQTQRSMNTEAFF.

This clone was counted once. The V gene is TRBV10-3, the J gene TRBJ1-1, with a possible D match to TRBD1 (5 bases). The CDR3 loop spans 14 amino acids. CDR1 and CDR2 (germline): ENHRY, SYGVKD. Trimming pared 6 bases from V and 7 bases from J, leaving 18 bases between. The CDR3 region has the DNA TGTGCCATCAGGGGAGAGGTGGGGCGGGTTGAAGCTTTCTTT. This sequence encodes CAIRGEVGRVEAFF.

This clone turned up a few times. The chain joins TRBV27 to TRBJ2-2; 8 bases agree with TRBD2. Germline V lookup: CDR1 MNHEY, CDR2 SMNVEV (reference sequence). The CDR3 totals 16 residues. J was trimmed by 6 bases and V by 5 bases; bases with no gene match: 11. CDR3 nucleotides: TGTGCCAGCAGTCCCCGAGGGCGGGGGGAGGCCGGGGAGCTGTTTTTT. It codes for CASSPRGRGEAGELFF.